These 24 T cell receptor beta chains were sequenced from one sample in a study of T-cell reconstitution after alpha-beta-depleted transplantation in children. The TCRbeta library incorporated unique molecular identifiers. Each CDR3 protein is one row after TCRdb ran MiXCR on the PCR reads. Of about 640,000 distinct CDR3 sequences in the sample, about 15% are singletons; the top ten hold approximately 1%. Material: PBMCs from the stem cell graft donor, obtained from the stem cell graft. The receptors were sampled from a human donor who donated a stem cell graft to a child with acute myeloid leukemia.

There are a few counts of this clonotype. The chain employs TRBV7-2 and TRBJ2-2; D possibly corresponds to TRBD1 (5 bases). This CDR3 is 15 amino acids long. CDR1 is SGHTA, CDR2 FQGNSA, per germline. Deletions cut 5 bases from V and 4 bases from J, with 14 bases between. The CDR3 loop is CASSLPERGTGELFF. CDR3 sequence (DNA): TGTGCCAGCAGCCTCCCCGAAAGGGGCACCGGGGAGCTGTTTTTT.

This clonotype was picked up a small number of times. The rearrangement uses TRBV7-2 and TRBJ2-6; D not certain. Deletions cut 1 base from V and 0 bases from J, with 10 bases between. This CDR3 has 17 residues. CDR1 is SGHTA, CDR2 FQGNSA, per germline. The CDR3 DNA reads TGTGCCAGCAGCTTAGTGGCGGTAGGCTCTGGGGCCAACGTCCTGACTTTC. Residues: CASSLVAVGSGANVLTF.

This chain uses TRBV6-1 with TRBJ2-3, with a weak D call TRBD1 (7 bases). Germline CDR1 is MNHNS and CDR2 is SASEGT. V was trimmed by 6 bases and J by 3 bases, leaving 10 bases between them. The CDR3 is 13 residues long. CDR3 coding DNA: TGTGCCAGCAGACCAGGGGGGACAGATACGCAGTATTTT. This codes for CASRPGGTDTQYF.

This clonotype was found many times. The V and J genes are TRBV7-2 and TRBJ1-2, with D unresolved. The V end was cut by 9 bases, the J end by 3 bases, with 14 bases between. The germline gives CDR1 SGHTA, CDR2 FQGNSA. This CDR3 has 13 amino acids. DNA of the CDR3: TGTGCCAGTTCGTTGTCTGTTGACTATGGCTACACCTTC. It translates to CASSLSVDYGYTF. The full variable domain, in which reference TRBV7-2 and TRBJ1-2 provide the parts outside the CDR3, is GAGVSQSPSNKVTEKGKDVELRCDPISGHTALYWYRQSLGQGLEFLIYFQGNSAPDKSGLPSDRFSAERTGGSVSTLTIQRTQQEDSAVYLCASSLSVDYGYTFGSGTRLTVV.

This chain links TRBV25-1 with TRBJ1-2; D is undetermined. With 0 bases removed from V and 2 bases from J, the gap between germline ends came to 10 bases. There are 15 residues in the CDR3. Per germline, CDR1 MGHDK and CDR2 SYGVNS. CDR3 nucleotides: TGTGCCAGCAGTGAATACTTCGGCGAGAACTATGGCTACACCTTC. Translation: CASSEYFGENYGYTF.

CDR3 DNA sequence: TGCGCCAGCAGCCAAGATTCACTAGCGGGGGCCTACGAGCAGTACTTC. Protein product: CASSQDSLAGAYEQYF. The chain recombines TRBV4-1 with TRBJ2-7; 11 bases align to TRBD2. After removal of 0 bases from V and 2 bases from J, the junction contained 3 bases not matched to a gene. CDR3 length: 16 residues. Germline V CDR1 and CDR2: MGHRA, YSYEKL.

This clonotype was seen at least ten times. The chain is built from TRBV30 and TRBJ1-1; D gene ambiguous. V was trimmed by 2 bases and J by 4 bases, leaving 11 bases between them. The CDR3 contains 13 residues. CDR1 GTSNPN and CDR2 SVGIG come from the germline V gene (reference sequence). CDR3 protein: CAWSRTGSTEAFF. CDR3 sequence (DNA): TGTGCCTGGAGTCGGACCGGTAGCACTGAAGCTTTCTTT.

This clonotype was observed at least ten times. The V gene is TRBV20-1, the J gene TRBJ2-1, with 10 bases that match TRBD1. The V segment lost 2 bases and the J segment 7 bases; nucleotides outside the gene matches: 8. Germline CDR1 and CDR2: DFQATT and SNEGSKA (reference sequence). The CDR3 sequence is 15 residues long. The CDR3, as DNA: TGCAGTGCTAGACCGGGACAGGGGAAGTTGAATGAGCAGTTCTTC. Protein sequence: CSARPGQGKLNEQFF.

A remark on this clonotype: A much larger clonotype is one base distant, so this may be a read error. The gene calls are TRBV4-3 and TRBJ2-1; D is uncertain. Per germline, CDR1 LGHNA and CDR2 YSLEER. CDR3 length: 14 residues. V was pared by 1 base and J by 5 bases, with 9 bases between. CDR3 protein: CASSQGAGDNEQFF. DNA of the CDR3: TGCGCCAGCAGCCAAGGAGCTGGCGACAATGAGCAGTTCTTC.

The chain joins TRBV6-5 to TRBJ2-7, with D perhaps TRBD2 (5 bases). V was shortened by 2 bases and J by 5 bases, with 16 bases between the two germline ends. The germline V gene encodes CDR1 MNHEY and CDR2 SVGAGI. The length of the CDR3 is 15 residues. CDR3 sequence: CASSYPRAGKDEQYF. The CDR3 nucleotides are TGTGCCAGCAGTTACCCTAGGGCCGGGAAGGACGAGCAGTACTTC.

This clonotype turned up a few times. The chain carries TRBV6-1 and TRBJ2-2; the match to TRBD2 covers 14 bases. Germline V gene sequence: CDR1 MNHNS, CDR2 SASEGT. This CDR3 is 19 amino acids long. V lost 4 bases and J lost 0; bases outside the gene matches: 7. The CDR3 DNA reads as TGTGCCAGCAGTGCGCCGGGACTAGCGGGGGCTGCGAACACCGGGGAGCTGTTTTTT. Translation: CASSAPGLAGAANTGELFF.

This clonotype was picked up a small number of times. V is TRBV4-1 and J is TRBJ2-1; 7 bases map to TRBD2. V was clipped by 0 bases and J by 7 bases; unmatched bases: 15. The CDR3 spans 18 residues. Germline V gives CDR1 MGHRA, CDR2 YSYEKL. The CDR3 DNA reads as TGCGCCAGCAGCCAAGAATCGGGACTGGGCGGGGGATGGAATGAGCAGTTCTTC. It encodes CASSQESGLGGGWNEQFF.

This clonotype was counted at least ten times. CDR3 protein: CASSPPGTGSYEQYF. The CDR3 DNA sequence: TGTGCCAGCAGTCCCCCCGGGACAGGCTCCTACGAGCAGTACTTC. The chain joins TRBV7-2 to TRBJ2-7; 8 nucleotides line up with TRBD1. CDR1 SGHTA and CDR2 FQGNSA come from the germline V gene. Losses at the gene ends were 6 bases for V and 0 bases for J; bases not matched to a gene: 7. This CDR3 has 15 amino acids.

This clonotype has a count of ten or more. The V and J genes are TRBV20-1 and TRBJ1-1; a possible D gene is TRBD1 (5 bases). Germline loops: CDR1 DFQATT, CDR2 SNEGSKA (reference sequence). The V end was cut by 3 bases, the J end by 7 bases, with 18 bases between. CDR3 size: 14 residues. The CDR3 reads CSASYGTFKGEAFF. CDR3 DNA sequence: TGCAGTGCTAGCTACGGGACTTTCAAAGGTGAAGCTTTCTTT.

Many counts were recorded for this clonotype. In nucleotides, the CDR3 is TGTGCCACCAAAGGACAGGGCAATCAGCCCCAGCATTTT. Protein sequence: CATKGQGNQPQHF. The genes are TRBV12-3 or TRBV12-4 and TRBJ1-5, with 7 bases fitting TRBD1. The trim removed 10 bases at V and 2 bases at J, leaving 5 bases unmatched. This CDR3 region has 13 residues.

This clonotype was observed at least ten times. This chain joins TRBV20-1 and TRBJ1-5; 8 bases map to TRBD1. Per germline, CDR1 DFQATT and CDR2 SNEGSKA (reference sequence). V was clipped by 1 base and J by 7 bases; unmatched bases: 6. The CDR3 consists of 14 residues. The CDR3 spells CSARGPAGGQPQHF. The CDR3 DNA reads TGCAGTGCTAGAGGCCCAGCAGGGGGCCAGCCCCAGCATTTT.

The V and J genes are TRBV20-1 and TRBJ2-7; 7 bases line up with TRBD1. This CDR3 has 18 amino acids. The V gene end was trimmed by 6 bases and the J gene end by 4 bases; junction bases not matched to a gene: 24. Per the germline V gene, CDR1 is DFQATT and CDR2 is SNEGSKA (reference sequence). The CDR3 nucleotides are TGCAGTGCGAGCAGCCGGGGACAGAACGTACTGGGGACGTACGAGCAGTACGTC. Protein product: CSASSRGQNVLGTYEQYV.

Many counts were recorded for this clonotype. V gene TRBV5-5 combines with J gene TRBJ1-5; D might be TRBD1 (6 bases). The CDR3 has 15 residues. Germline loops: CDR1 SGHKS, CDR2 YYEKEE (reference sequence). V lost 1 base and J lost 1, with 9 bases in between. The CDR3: CASSLQGTSNQPQHF. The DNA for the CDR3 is TGTGCCAGCAGCTTGCAGGGGACGAGCAATCAGCCCCAGCATTTT.

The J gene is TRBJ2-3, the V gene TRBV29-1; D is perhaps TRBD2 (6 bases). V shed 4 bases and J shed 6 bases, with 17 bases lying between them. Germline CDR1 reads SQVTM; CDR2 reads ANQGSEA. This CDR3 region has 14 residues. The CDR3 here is CSVGRGPPQDTQYF. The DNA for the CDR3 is TGCAGCGTTGGGCGGGGCCCCCCCCAGGATACGCAGTATTTT.

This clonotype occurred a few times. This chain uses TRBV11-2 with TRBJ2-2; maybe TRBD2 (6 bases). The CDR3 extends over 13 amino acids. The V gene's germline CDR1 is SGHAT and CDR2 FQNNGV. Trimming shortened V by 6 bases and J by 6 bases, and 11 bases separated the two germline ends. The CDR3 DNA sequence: TGTGCCAGCAGTCGCGGGGTGTCCGGGGAGCTGTTTTTT. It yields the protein CASSRGVSGELFF.

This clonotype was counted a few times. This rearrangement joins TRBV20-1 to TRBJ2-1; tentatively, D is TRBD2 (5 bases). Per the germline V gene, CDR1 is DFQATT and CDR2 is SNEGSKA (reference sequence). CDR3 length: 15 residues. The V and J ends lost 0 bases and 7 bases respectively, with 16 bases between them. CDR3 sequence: CSARDFRGTGNEQFF. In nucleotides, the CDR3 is TGCAGTGCTAGAGATTTCCGGGGTACTGGGAATGAGCAGTTCTTC.

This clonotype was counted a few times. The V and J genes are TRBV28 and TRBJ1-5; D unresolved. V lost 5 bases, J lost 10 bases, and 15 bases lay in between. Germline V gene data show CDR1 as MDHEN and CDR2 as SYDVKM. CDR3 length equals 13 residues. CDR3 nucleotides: TGTGCCAGCAGTCCCTCTTTTGATCGACCCCAGCATTTT. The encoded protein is CASSPSFDRPQHF.

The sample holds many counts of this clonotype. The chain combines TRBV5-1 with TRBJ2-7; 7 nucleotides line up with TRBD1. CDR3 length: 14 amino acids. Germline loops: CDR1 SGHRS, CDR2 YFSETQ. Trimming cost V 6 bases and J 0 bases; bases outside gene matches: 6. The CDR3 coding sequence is TGCGCCAGCAATGAACAGGGGTCCTCCTACGAGCAGTACTTC. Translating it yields CASNEQGSSYEQYF.

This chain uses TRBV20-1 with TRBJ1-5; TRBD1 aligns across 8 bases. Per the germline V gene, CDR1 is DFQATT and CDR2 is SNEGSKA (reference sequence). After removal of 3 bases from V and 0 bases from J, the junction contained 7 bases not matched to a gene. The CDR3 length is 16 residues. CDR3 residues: CSASRQGARSNQPQHF. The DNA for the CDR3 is TGCAGTGCTAGCCGGCAGGGGGCGCGTAGCAATCAGCCCCAGCATTTT.